These 3 T cell receptor beta chains came from one sample sequenced in a study of identical twins. TCRdb fed the 5' RACE reads into MiXCR, producing one record per CDR3 protein. The repertoire holds a few hundred thousand distinct CDR3 sequences, with 7% to 9.5% as singletons. The sequenced sample was naive T cells sorted from blood. The receptors originated from a woman in her forties or fifties in good health.

In this sample, this clonotype turned up a few times. This chain links TRBV10-3 with TRBJ2-7, with 10 bases fitting TRBD1. The CDR3 runs 15 residues. The J segment lost 4 bases and the V segment lost 8 bases, leaving 11 bases of the junction unmatched. Germline V gives CDR1 ENHRY, CDR2 SYGVKD. DNA of the CDR3: TGTGCCATCGACGTCGGACAGGGGGTGACGTACGAGCAGTACTTC. Protein: CAIDVGQGVTYEQYF.

This chain uses TRBV6-6 with TRBJ2-1; D gene ambiguous. The V gene lost 2 bases and the J gene lost 6 bases, with 8 bases spanning the gap. The CDR3 loop spans 13 amino acids. The germline CDR1 and CDR2 sequences are MNHNY and SVGAGI (reference sequence). CDR3 in DNA: TGTGCCAGCAGTTACCGACCAACCAATGAGCAGTTCTTC. Amino acid sequence: CASSYRPTNEQFF.

The chain has TRBV12-3 or TRBV12-4 and TRBJ1-6; D is undetermined. This CDR3 spans 16 amino acids. Trimming took off 7 bases at V and 0 bases at J, with 13 bases between the two ends. The CDR3 loop reads CASTYRASSYNSPLHF. The DNA for the CDR3 is TGTGCCAGCACCTACCGCGCGAGCTCCTATAATTCACCCCTCCACTTT.